This passage covers 21 T cell receptor beta chains from one sample sequenced in a study of response to subunit inactivated influenza vaccine. MiXCR, run by TCRdb on the RT-PCR reads, gives a single entry per CDR3 protein. The repertoire consists of 500,000 to 700,000 distinct CDR3 sequences, with approximately 22% occurring once and the leading ten covering roughly 2.8%. These data were also reused for a study on T cells expressing NK-cell markers. As that study records: The authors generated TCR beta cDNA through 5'RACE template switching with UMIs.

The sequences come from CD4+ T cells sorted from PBMCs, collected roughly 13 days after vaccination. These receptors all come from a man aged 50 to 60 who received an inactivated influenza vaccine.

There are a few counts of this clonotype. This sequence joins TRBV5-1 and TRBJ1-2, with 10 bases lining up with TRBD1. The CDR3 has 14 amino acids. The V and J ends lost 7 bases and 0 bases, in that order; junction bases with no gene match: 3. Germline-derived CDR1 and CDR2 are SGHRS and YFSETQ. The CDR3 DNA reads as TGCGCCAGCCGACAGGGGGCGCCTAACTATGGCTACACCTTC. Protein product: CASRQGAPNYGYTF.

The table lists this clonotype with a few counts. The V gene is TRBV14, the J gene TRBJ2-1; 13 bases map to TRBD2. V lost 9 bases, J lost 5 bases, and 4 bases stayed unmatched. This CDR3 region has 14 residues. CDR1 SGHDN and CDR2 FVKESK come from the germline V gene. For the CDR3, the DNA is TGTGCCAGTCGACTAGCGGGGGGAGACAATGAGCAGTTCTTC. Translated: CASRLAGGDNEQFF. The full variable domain, with the rest looked up from reference TRBV14 and TRBJ2-1, is EAGVTQFPSHSVIEKGQTVTLRCDPISGHDNLYWYRRVMGKEIKFLLHFVKESKQDESGMPNNRFLAERTGGTYSTLKVQPAELEDSGVYFCASRLAGGDNEQFFGPGTRLTVL.

The rearrangement uses TRBV18 and TRBJ2-2, with 8 bases lining up with TRBD2. CDR1 and CDR2 (germline): KGHSH, LQKENI. The CDR3 extends over 18 amino acids. J was trimmed by 0 bases and V by 3 bases; bases with no gene match: 9. The CDR3 sequence is CASSPVPGLVTNTGELFF. Written as DNA, the CDR3 is TGTGCCAGCTCACCCGTTCCGGGACTAGTAACGAACACCGGGGAGCTGTTTTTT. The whole variable domain, filled in from reference TRBV18 and TRBJ2-2, reads NAGVMQNPRHLVRRRGQEARLRCSPMKGHSHVYWYRQLPEEGLKFMVYLQKENIIDESGMPKERFSAEFPKEGPSILRIQQVVRGDSAAYFCASSPVPGLVTNTGELFFGEGSRLTVL.

This clonotype showed up just a few times. V usage is TRBV10-3 and J usage is TRBJ1-5; D uncertain. This CDR3 comprises 12 residues. Trimming stripped 6 bases from V and 4 bases from J, with 7 bases between. Germline assignment: CDR1 ENHRY and CDR2 SYGVKD. The CDR3 DNA follows: TGTGCCATCAGGGGCAGAAATCAGCCCCAGCATTTT. It encodes CAIRGRNQPQHF.

CDR3 protein: CASSQEVGLRLTSGANVLTF. CDR3 nucleotide sequence: TGCGCCAGCAGCCAAGAAGTGGGGCTCCGACTGACCTCTGGGGCCAACGTCCTGACTTTC. The rearrangement links TRBV4-3 to TRBJ2-6, with D possibly matching TRBD1 (5 bases). This CDR3 contains 20 residues. Germline assignment: CDR1 LGHNA and CDR2 YSLEER. Trimming left V 0 bases short and J 0 bases short, with 18 bases between.

This clonotype was counted only a few times. J is TRBJ2-1 and V is TRBV5-6, with 9 bases lining up with TRBD1. The germline V gene has CDR1 SGHDT and CDR2 YYEEEE. The V segment lost 5 bases and the J segment 5 bases; nucleotides outside the gene matches: 8. This CDR3 contains 15 residues. DNA for the CDR3: TGTGCCAGCAGTTCGGGACAGGGCTTGCACAATGAGCAGTTCTTC. This gives the protein CASSSGQGLHNEQFF.

The table lists this clonotype with a few counts. This chain connects TRBV28 to TRBJ2-5; D perhaps matches TRBD2 (6 bases). The CDR3 sequence is 14 residues long. In germline, CDR1 is MDHEN, CDR2 SYDVKM. Trimming pared 6 bases from V and 4 bases from J, leaving 15 bases between. This chain's CDR3 is CASSVGGSGETQYF. CDR3 nucleotides: TGTGCCAGCAGCGTTGGGGGGAGCGGAGAGACCCAGTACTTC. The entire variable domain, with the rest obtained from reference TRBV28 and TRBJ2-5, is as follows: DVKVTQSSRYLVKRTGEKVFLECVQDMDHENMFWYRQDPGLGLRLIYFSYDVKMKEKGDIPEGYSVSREKKERFSLILESASTNQTSMYLCASSVGGSGETQYFGPGTRLLVL.

The chain joins TRBV7-2 to TRBJ1-1; D unclear. This CDR3 contains 12 residues. Germline V gives CDR1 SGHTA, CDR2 FQGNSA. Trimming pared 2 bases from V and 5 bases from J, leaving 6 bases between. This chain's CDR3 is CASSLLMTEAFF. The CDR3, as DNA: TGTGCCAGCAGCTTATTGATGACTGAAGCTTTCTTT.

The V call is TRBV20-1, the J call TRBJ2-7, with 13 bases lining up with TRBD2. This CDR3 is built from 19 residues. V gave up 5 bases and J gave up 8 bases; unmatched junction bases: 24. From germline, CDR1 is DFQATT and CDR2 SNEGSKA (reference sequence). The DNA for the CDR3 is TGCAGTGCTGAGATGGGTGAGTCAGGGACTAGCGGGACTGAGGAGAAGCAGTACTTC. This gives the protein CSAEMGESGTSGTEEKQYF.

This clonotype has at least ten counts. This chain joins TRBV20-1 and TRBJ2-7; 8 bases are a match to TRBD1. Trimming took 0 bases from V and 1 from J; bases not matched to a gene: 5. The germline V gene has CDR1 DFQATT and CDR2 SNEGSKA (reference sequence). The CDR3 extends over 15 amino acids. CDR3: CSARETGAFSYEQYF. CDR3 sequence (DNA): TGCAGTGCTAGAGAGACAGGGGCCTTTTCCTACGAGCAGTACTTC.

The V and J genes are TRBV7-2 and TRBJ2-2, with D possibly being TRBD1 (6 bases). This CDR3 spans 17 amino acids. Germline-derived CDR1 and CDR2 are SGHTA and FQGNSA. Deletions cut 3 bases from V and 1 base from J, with 15 bases between. The CDR3 spells CASSLGSRGLNTGELFF. The DNA of the CDR3 is TGTGCCAGCAGCTTGGGGTCCAGGGGCCTGAACACCGGGGAGCTGTTTTTT.

This clonotype was seen more than once but under ten times. CDR3 in DNA: TGTGCCACCTCCCAGGGAGTGGTTTCACCCCTCCACTTT. Its translation: CATSQGVVSPLHF. The chain links TRBV2 to TRBJ1-6; tentatively, D is TRBD1 (5 bases). With 10 bases removed from V and 9 bases from J, the gap between germline ends came to 16 bases. The CDR3 spans 13 residues. The germline CDR1 and CDR2 sequences are SNHLY and FYNNEI.

Ten or more counts support this clonotype. The chain is built from TRBV5-1 and TRBJ2-5; 8 nucleotides agree with TRBD2. The V and J ends lost 1 base and 4 bases, in that order; junction bases with no gene match: 3. Per the germline V gene, CDR1 is SGHRS and CDR2 is YFSETQ. This CDR3 region has 14 residues. The CDR3 reads CASSLRLAGETQYF. CDR3 in DNA: TGCGCCAGCAGCTTGCGCCTAGCGGGAGAGACCCAGTACTTC.

This clonotype showed up just a few times. J is TRBJ1-1 and V is TRBV5-1, with D maybe TRBD1 (5 bases). The CDR3 runs to 14 residues. Per the germline V gene, CDR1 is SGHRS and CDR2 is YFSETQ. The V and J ends lost 5 bases and 0 bases respectively, with 11 bases between them. The CDR3 DNA reads as TGCGCCAGCAGACCCGACAGTATGAACACTGAAGCTTTCTTT. The encoded protein is CASRPDSMNTEAFF.

This clonotype was seen only a few times. The V call is TRBV12-3 or TRBV12-4, the J call TRBJ2-7, with TRBD1 as a possible D gene (6 bases). CDR3 size: 15 residues. The V and J ends lost 6 bases and 2 bases respectively, with 17 bases between them. For the CDR3, the DNA is TGTGCCAGCAGGGCAGGGGATATTGCGGCCTACGAGCAGTACTTC. Translated: CASRAGDIAAYEQYF.

V and J are TRBV24-1 and TRBJ2-2; D unclear. In germline, CDR1 is KGHDR, CDR2 SFDVKD. Trimming removed 0 bases from V and 1 base from J, with 14 bases in between. The CDR3 runs to 18 residues. The CDR3 is CATSDLGSLVGNTGELFF. CDR3 nucleotide sequence: TGTGCCACCAGTGATTTGGGTTCCCTGGTGGGGAACACCGGGGAGCTGTTTTTT.

This clonotype was seen only a few times. The chain links TRBV3-1 to TRBJ1-1; 9 nucleotides match TRBD1. Germline V gene sequence: CDR1 LGHDT, CDR2 YNNKEL (reference sequence). This CDR3 region has 13 residues. Trimming cost V 4 bases and J 11 bases; bases outside gene matches: 8. CDR3 in amino acids: CASSPGQGLVAFF. Here the CDR3 DNA reads TGTGCCAGCAGCCCGGGACAGGGTCTGGTGGCTTTCTTT.

J is TRBJ2-7 and V is TRBV7-2; possibly TRBD1 for D (6 bases). CDR3 length: 14 residues. V lost 4 bases and J 0 bases, leaving 10 bases between the germline ends. Germline V gives CDR1 SGHTA, CDR2 FQGNSA. The CDR3 region has the DNA TGTGCCAGCAGCTCCCACAGGGCCTCCTACGAGCAGTACTTC. Amino acid sequence: CASSSHRASYEQYF.

The sample holds a few counts of this clonotype. The V call is TRBV29-1, the J call TRBJ1-2, with a weak D call TRBD1 (5 bases). CDR3 length equals 12 residues. CDR1 is SQVTM and CDR2 is ANQGSEA in the germline V gene. Trimming pared 1 base from V and 6 bases from J, leaving 9 bases between. The CDR3 coding sequence is TGCAGCGTTGAAGTGGGCAGGGATGGCTACACCTTC. Its translation is CSVEVGRDGYTF.

This clonotype was recorded a few times. This sequence joins TRBV28 and TRBJ2-3; 12 bases match TRBD2. The V and J ends lost 5 bases and 4 bases, in that order; junction bases with no gene match: 10. The CDR3 length is 17 residues. Germline V gives CDR1 MDHEN, CDR2 SYDVKM. The CDR3 coding sequence is TGTGCCAGCAGTCTAGCGGGAGGGCCGAGGGGGGCAGATACGCAGTATTTT. This sequence encodes CASSLAGGPRGADTQYF.

The V call is TRBV29-1, the J call TRBJ1-1; D uncertain. Trimming removed 3 bases at V and 2 bases at J, with 7 bases between. The CDR3 is made up of 12 amino acids. In germline, CDR1 is SQVTM, CDR2 ANQGSEA. CDR3 amino acids: CSVETVNTEAFF. The CDR3 DNA follows: TGCAGCGTTGAGACTGTCAACACTGAAGCTTTCTTT.